This TCR beta chain is from a study of blood T cell repertoires in COVID-19. Assay: immunoSEQ multiplex PCR; the TCRdb copy retains only in-frame clones and omits some. This sample has more than 150,000 clones, with roughly nine tenths found just once. V was pared by 3 bases and J by 5 bases, with 11 bases between. The CDR3 consists of 13 residues. Germline loops: CDR1 GTSNPN, CDR2 SVGIG (reference sequence). Material: peripheral blood. V is TRBV30 and J is TRBJ1-5, with D hard to call. This sequence originates from a young man with acute or convalescent COVID-19. As DNA, the CDR3 is TGTGCCTGGAGCCGACACGGGGATCAGCCCCAGCATTTT. Translation gives CAWSRHGDQPQHF. The full variable domain, in which reference TRBV30 and TRBJ1-5 provide the parts outside the CDR3, is SQTIHQWPATLVQPVGSPLSLECTVEGTSNPNLYWYRQAAGRGLQLLFYSVGIGQISSEVPQNLSASRPQDRQFILSSKKLLLSDSGFYLCAWSRHGDQPQHFGDGTRLSIL.